The clone carrying this T cell receptor beta chain was detected ten times or more. As yet, its antigen is unknown. MiXCR, applied by TCRdb to the 5' RACE reads, yields one record per CDR3 protein. Seen here are about 450,000 distinct CDR3 sequences, around 20% observed once, and the top ten hold about 12%. The source of the sample is a study of identical twins. Study outcomes and limitations: The more abundant beta clonotypes in cord blood had fewer insertions, and memory repertoires did not show this. The study based its conclusions on cross-sectional statistical analysis and did not follow the same donors. Invariant populations such as MAIT and iNKT cells could partly muddle zero-insertion analyses. In beta out-of-frame sequences, the excess sharing between twins was weaker.

The sequenced sample was naive T cells sorted from blood. The clonotype originates from a man between 45 and 60 years old in good health.

The CDR3 nucleotides are TGCAGTGCTAGAGACAGGAACACCGGGGAGCTGTTTTTT. This translates into CSARDRNTGELFF. The V call is TRBV20-1, the J call TRBJ2-2; D is unclear. Trimming removed 0 bases at V and 1 base at J, with 3 bases between. CDR1 is DFQATT and CDR2 is SNEGSKA in the germline V gene (reference sequence). This CDR3 region has 13 residues.